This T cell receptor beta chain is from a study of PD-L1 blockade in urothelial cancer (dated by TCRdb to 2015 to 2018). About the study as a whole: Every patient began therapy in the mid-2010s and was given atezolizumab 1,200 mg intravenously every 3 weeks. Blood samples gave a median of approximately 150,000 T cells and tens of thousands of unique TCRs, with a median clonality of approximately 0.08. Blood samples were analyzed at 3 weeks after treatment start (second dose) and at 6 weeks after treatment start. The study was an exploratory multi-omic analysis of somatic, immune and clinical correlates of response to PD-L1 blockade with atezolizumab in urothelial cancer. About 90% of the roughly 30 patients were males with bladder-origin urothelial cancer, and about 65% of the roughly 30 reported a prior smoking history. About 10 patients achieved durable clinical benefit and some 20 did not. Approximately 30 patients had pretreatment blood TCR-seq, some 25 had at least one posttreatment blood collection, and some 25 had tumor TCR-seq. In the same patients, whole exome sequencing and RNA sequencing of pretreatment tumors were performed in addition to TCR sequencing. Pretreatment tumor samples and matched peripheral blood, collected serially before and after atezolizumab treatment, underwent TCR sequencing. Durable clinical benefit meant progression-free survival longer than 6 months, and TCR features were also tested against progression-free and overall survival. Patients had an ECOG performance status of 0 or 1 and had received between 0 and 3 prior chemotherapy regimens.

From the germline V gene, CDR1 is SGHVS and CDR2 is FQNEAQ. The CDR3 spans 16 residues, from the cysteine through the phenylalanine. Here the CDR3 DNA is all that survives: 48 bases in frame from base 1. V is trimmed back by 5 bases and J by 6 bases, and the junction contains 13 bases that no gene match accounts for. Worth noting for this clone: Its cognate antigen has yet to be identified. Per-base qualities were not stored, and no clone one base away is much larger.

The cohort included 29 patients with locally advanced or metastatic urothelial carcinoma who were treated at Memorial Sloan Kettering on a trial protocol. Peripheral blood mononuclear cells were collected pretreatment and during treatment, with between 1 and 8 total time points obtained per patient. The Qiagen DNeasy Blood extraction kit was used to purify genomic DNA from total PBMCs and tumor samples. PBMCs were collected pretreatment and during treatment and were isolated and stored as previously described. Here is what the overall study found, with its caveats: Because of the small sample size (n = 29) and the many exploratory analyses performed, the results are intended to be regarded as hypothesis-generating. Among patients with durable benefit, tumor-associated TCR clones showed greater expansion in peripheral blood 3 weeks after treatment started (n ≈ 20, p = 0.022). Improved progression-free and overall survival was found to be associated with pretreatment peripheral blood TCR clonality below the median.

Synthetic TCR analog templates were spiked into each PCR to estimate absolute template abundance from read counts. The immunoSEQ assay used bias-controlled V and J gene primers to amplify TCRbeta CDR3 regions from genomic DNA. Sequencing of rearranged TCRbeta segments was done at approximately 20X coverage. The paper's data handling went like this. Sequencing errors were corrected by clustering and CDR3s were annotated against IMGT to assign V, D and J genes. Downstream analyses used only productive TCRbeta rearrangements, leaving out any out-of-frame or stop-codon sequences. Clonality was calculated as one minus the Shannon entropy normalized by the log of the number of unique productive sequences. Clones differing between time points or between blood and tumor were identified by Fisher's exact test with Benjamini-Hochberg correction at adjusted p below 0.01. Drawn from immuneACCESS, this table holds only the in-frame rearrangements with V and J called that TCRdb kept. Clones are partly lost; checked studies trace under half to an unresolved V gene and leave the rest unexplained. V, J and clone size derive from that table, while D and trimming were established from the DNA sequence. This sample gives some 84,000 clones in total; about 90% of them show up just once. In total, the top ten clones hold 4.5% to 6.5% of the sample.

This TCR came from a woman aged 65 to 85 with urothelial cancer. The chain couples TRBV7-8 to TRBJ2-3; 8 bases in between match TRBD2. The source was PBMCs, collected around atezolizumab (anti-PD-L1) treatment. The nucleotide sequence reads TGTGCCAGCAGCCTTCCTCCCCGGGGGGGCCGCGATACGCAGTATTTT. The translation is CASSLPPRGGRDTQYF.